Listed below are T cell receptor beta chains from one sample, sequenced in a study of T cells in Graves' hyperthyroidism and ophthalmopathy. TCRdb reanalysed the multiplex PCR reads using MiXCR and keeps one entry per CDR3 protein. The sample holds under 350,000 distinct CDR3 sequences; 17% are singletons and the top ten take 55% to 60%. The material sequenced was blood. These receptors were obtained from a woman aged 55-69 years with Graves' ophthalmopathy. Both conserved end residues are part of each CDR3.

j_call	v_call	cdr3_aa
TRBJ1-2	TRBV18	CASSPQGPEGPNGLGYTF
TRBJ2-7	TRBV6-2/TRBV6-3	CASSYPTSGNPNSYEQYF
TRBJ2-7	TRBV5-1	CASSESGTADRQYF
TRBJ1-3	TRBV3-1	CASRATGNTIYF
TRBJ1-2	TRBV29-1	CSVGGGAGYGYTF
TRBJ2-1	TRBV28	CASSFITLAGNNEQFF
TRBJ2-3	TRBV11-2	CASSLSGVSTDTQYF
TRBJ2-3	TRBV7-6	CASSSLAGGGSNTDTQYF
TRBJ2-7	TRBV4-2	CASSQYMTGGSYEQYF
TRBJ2-1	TRBV20-1	CSARPGTSGRLSEQFF
TRBJ2-1	TRBV7-2	CASSRAWGPPNNEQFF
TRBJ2-5	TRBV9	CASSDPAETQYF
TRBJ2-2	TRBV25-1	CASSEGGPAKGGELFF
TRBJ2-1	TRBV24-1	CATSDWASGMYNEQFF
TRBJ2-3	TRBV27	CASRQMTTDTQYF
TRBJ1-1	TRBV18	CASSPPGPDNTEAFF
TRBJ1-1	TRBV7-2	CASSLYRGLNTEAFF
TRBJ1-5	TRBV6-1	CASRAPLRNQPQHF
TRBJ2-7	TRBV2	CASIDFAWDGSYEQYF
TRBJ2-3	TRBV5-8	CASSLARWGTDTQYF
TRBJ2-3	TRBV7-7	CASSPGTGWADTQYF
TRBJ2-3	TRBV20-1	CSAGQGTDTQYF
TRBJ2-3	TRBV5-1	CASSLRSRLAGGSTDTQYF
TRBJ1-1	TRBV27	CASSFKGQGSGNTEAFF
TRBJ2-1	TRBV7-2	CASGTSGGNEQFF
TRBJ1-1	TRBV28	CASSLSTGATEAFF
TRBJ2-1	TRBV6-1	CASSDWVPPSYNEQFF
TRBJ1-1	TRBV2	CASSVRSSNTEAFF
TRBJ1-4	TRBV5-1	CASSQRSGIEKLFF
TRBJ1-1	TRBV5-1	CASGDGSMNTEAFF
TRBJ1-4	TRBV18	CASSPPAGGEKLFF
TRBJ1-2	TRBV20-1	CSARAPDRGRISVGYTF
TRBJ1-1	TRBV6-2/TRBV6-3	CASSYYVRGEAFF
TRBJ2-5	TRBV5-6	CASSWAGTVAQYF
TRBJ1-4	TRBV5-4	CASSPTGMANEKLFF
TRBJ1-6	TRBV19	CASSDEFNNSPLHF
TRBJ2-1	TRBV20-1	CSTIGPSSYNEQFF
TRBJ2-3	TRBV12-3/TRBV12-4	CASSSRRGGVTQYF
TRBJ1-1	TRBV28	CASIMGGTEAFF
TRBJ1-1	TRBV18	CASSPYVGGTTEAFF
TRBJ2-1	TRBV20-1	CSARDPGLYNEQFF
TRBJ2-1	TRBV4-1	CASSQVDEQFF
TRBJ1-2	TRBV7-2	CASSLAFGYTF
TRBJ2-7	TRBV5-5	CASSPDRVPYEQYF
TRBJ2-7	TRBV4-2	CASSQDLTGGAYEQYF
TRBJ1-1	TRBV4-2	CASSQGNIENTEAFF
TRBJ2-5	TRBV5-1	CASSKTGRQETQYF